These T cell receptor beta chains were read from a single sample in a study of cytomegalovirus exposure and HLA in healthy donors. Measured with immunoSEQ multiplex PCR; TCRdb has only the in-frame clones, and not every one. Of about 67,000 clones listed, approximately 71% are singletons. Sequencing was performed on PBMCs. The receptors shown here come from a woman aged 25 to 39 in good health and CMV-seronegative. Each CDR3 is given with its conserved first and last residue. Fields, in order: clone size, D gene, V gene, J gene, CDR3 protein, CDR3 DNA. The D gene is left open where the match is weak. The size of a clone is reported for some rows only, either as once, few or many, or as a class for expanded clones.

medium-sized,-,TRBV4-1,TRBJ1-1,CASSQSQMNTEAFF,TGCGCCAGCAGCCAGAGTCAAATGAACACTGAAGCTTTCTTT
-,-,TRBV5-6,TRBJ1-1,CASSLTPLNTEAFF,TGTGCCAGCAGCTTGACACCTTTGAACACTGAAGCTTTCTTT
-,-,TRBV5-1,TRBJ2-7,CASSLDPPHRLRDSYEQYF,TGCGCCAGCAGCTTAGACCCCCCCCATCGACTCAGGGACTCCTACGAGCAGTACTTC
once,-,TRBV19,TRBJ1-5,CASSPSLGSGQPQHF,TGTGCCAGTAGTCCCAGCTTGGGGAGTGGCCAGCCCCAGCATTTT
-,TRBD1,TRBV4-2,TRBJ2-2,CASSLRGTGVLTGELFF,TGTGCCAGCAGCTTGAGGGGGACAGGGGTCCTCACCGGGGAGCTGTTTTTT
-,-,TRBV10-3,TRBJ2-5,CAISGSRETQYF,TGTGCCATCAGCGGGTCCAGAGAGACCCAGTACTTC
few,-,TRBV4-1,TRBJ2-1,CASSQGSRVDGEQFF,TGCGCCAGCAGCCAGGGTAGCAGGGTAGACGGTGAGCAGTTCTTC
-,-,TRBV7-2,TRBJ2-5,CASSQPEGRYQETQYF,TGTGCCAGCAGCCAGCCCGAGGGCCGGTACCAAGAGACCCAGTACTTC
-,TRBD1,TRBV5-6,TRBJ2-7,CASSPGADRGDYEQYF,TGTGCCAGCAGTCCGGGGGCTGACAGGGGGGACTACGAGCAGTACTTC
-,-,TRBV6-5,TRBJ1-1,CASSYSRGQNTEAFF,TGTGCCAGCAGTTACTCGAGGGGACAAAACACTGAAGCTTTCTTT
-,TRBD2,TRBV19,TRBJ2-3,CASSTSGGTDTQYF,TGTGCCAGTTCGACTAGCGGGGGGACAGATACGCAGTATTTT
-,-,TRBV11-3,TRBJ2-2,CASSFRVTGELFF,TGTGCCAGCAGCTTCAGGGTTACCGGGGAGCTGTTTTTT
-,-,TRBV5-1,TRBJ2-5,CASSLRAAQETQYF,TGCGCCAGCAGCTTGCGAGCGGCCCAAGAGACCCAGTACTTC
-,TRBD1,TRBV6-5,TRBJ1-1,CASRLQGARITEAFF,TGTGCCAGCAGGCTACAGGGGGCAAGAATCACTGAAGCTTTCTTT
-,-,TRBV19,TRBJ1-6,CASSITGRNSPLHF,TGTGCCAGTAGTATAACAGGGCGAAATTCACCCCTCCACTTT
-,TRBD2,TRBV5-4,TRBJ2-5,CASSLGLAGETQYF,TGTGCCAGCAGCTTGGGACTAGCGGGTGAGACCCAGTACTTC